The 9 T cell receptor beta chains given below trace back to one sample, sequenced in a study. Adaptor-ligated barcode primers were used to amplify TRBV12-4/TRBJ1-2 clonotypes. TCRdb reanalysed the multiplex PCR reads using MiXCR and keeps one entry per CDR3 protein. This repertoire shows over a thousand distinct CDR3 sequences, roughly a third found once; its top ten account for roughly 10%. The sample was memory CD4+ T cells sorted from blood. Subset reported: memory CD4+ T cells, CD4+CD45RO+CD25-. Every receptor here comes from a female donor with breast cancer.

This clonotype rates as large. The chain joins TRBV12-3 or TRBV12-4 to TRBJ1-2; 9 bases agree with TRBD1. This CDR3 has 14 amino acids. V shed 5 bases, J shed 3 bases, and the junction held 4 bases outside the gene matches. In DNA, the CDR3 is TGTGCCAGCAGTCCCGGGACAGGGTACTATGGCTACACCTTC. Amino acids: CASSPGTGYYGYTF.

Only a few counts were recorded for this clonotype. The rearrangement joins TRBV12-3 or TRBV12-4 to TRBJ1-2; 8 bases match TRBD1. V was pared by 2 bases and J by 8 bases, with 10 bases of the junction left unmatched. The CDR3 is 15 residues long. CDR3 sequence: CASSLFPGQGGGYTF. Here the CDR3 DNA reads TGTGCCAGCAGTTTATTCCCTGGACAGGGCGGCGGCTACACCTTC.

This clonotype is large (0.1 to 1%) by share. In DNA, the CDR3 is TGTGCCAGCAGTTTCCGAGACTATGGCTACACCTTC. Translated, it gives CASSFRDYGYTF. The chain recombines TRBV12-3 or TRBV12-4 with TRBJ1-2; no firm D call. The CDR3 runs to 12 residues. Trimming removed 3 bases from V and 3 bases from J, with 5 bases in between.

CDR3 sequence: CASSKGQGPLGGYTF. DNA for the CDR3: TGTGCCAGCAGTAAGGGACAGGGGCCACTCGGTGGCTACACCTTC. The gene calls are TRBV12-3 or TRBV12-4 and TRBJ1-2, with 10 positions matching TRBD1. The CDR3 has 15 residues. Unmatched junction bases numbered 10, after V lost 5 bases and J lost 7 bases.

This chain links TRBV12-3 or TRBV12-4 with TRBJ1-2; 9 positions agree with TRBD1. V dropped 6 bases and J dropped 8; count of bases not matched to a gene: 10. The CDR3 runs 14 residues. CDR3 amino acids: CASSPGTGFGGYTF. In nucleotides, the CDR3 is TGTGCCAGCAGCCCCGGGACAGGGTTTGGCGGCTACACCTTC.

This chain uses TRBV12-3 or TRBV12-4 with TRBJ1-2; TRBD1 is a possible D gene (6 bases). Trimming took off 6 bases at V and 0 bases at J, with 11 bases between the two ends. The CDR3 spans 14 residues. The CDR3 loop reads CASSYRTANYGYTF. The CDR3 coding sequence is TGTGCCAGCAGCTACCGGACAGCTAACTATGGCTACACCTTC.

Judged by abundance, this clonotype is medium-sized. The J gene is TRBJ1-2, the V gene TRBV12-3 or TRBV12-4; D is possibly TRBD1 (5 bases). V lost 0 bases and J lost 3, with 11 bases in between. This CDR3 has 15 residues. The CDR3 here is CASSLAGRAHYGYTF. CDR3 in DNA: TGTGCCAGCAGTTTAGCAGGCAGGGCCCACTATGGCTACACCTTC.

The CDR3 region is CASSYGRGYGYTF. As DNA, the CDR3 is TGTGCCAGCAGTTACGGCAGGGGCTATGGCTACACCTTC. V and J are TRBV12-3 or TRBV12-4 and TRBJ1-2, with D possibly TRBD1 on 6 matching bases. Trimming took 4 bases from V and 4 from J, leaving 10 bases between them. The CDR3 loop spans 13 amino acids.

The chain employs TRBV12-3 or TRBV12-4 and TRBJ1-2; TRBD1 agrees at 9 bases. This CDR3 has 14 residues. The junction had 3 bases not matched to a gene; V was cut back by 0 bases and J by 7 bases. CDR3 bases: TGTGCCAGCAGTTTAGCGGGACAGGGATCTGGCTACACCTTC. It specifies CASSLAGQGSGYTF.